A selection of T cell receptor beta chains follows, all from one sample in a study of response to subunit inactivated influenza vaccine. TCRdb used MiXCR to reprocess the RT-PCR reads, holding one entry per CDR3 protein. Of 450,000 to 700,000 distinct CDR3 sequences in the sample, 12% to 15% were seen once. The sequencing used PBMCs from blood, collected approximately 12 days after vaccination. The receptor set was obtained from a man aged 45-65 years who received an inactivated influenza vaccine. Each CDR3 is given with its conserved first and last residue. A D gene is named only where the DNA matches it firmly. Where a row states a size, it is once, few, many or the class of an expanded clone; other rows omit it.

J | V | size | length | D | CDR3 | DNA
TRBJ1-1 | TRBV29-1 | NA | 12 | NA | CSVESSGQEAFF | TGCAGCGTTGAGAGTTCCGGACAAGAAGCTTTCTTT
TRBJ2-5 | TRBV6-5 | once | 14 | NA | CASSYLSGWETQYF | TGTGCCAGCAGTTATCTATCCGGCTGGGAGACCCAGTACTTC
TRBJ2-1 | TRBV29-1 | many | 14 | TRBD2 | CSVEAGMTYNEQFF | TGCAGCGTCGAAGCGGGGATGACCTACAATGAGCAGTTCTTC
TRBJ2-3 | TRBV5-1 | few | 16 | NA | CASSREGGTSTDTQYF | TGCGCCAGCAGCCGAGAGGGCGGGACTAGCACAGATACGCAGTATTTT
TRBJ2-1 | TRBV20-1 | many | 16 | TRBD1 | CSARFGQGGPYNEQFF | TGCAGTGCCCGATTTGGACAGGGTGGGCCCTACAATGAGCAGTTCTTC
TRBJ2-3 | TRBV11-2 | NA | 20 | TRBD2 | CASSLRRPGTSGGGTDTQYF | TGTGCCAGCAGCTTACGTCGACCCGGGACTAGCGGGGGTGGAACAGATACGCAGTATTTT
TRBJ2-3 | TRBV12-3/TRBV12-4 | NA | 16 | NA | CASGRDASFGTDTQYF | TGTGCCAGCGGGCGGGACGCATCCTTTGGCACAGATACGCAGTATTTT
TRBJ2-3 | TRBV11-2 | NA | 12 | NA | CASSVLADTQYF | TGTGCCAGCAGCGTCTTGGCCGATACGCAGTATTTT
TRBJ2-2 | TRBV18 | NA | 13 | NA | CASSPPSAGELFF | TGTGCCAGCTCACCACCTTCAGCCGGGGAGCTGTTTTTT
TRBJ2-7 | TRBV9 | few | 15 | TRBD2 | CASSAGTTSSYEQYF | TGTGCCAGCAGCGCCGGGACTACTAGCTCCTACGAGCAGTACTTC
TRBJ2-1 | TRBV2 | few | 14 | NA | CASTEGYSGDQQFF | TGTGCCAGCACTGAAGGGTACTCGGGTGACCAGCAGTTCTTC